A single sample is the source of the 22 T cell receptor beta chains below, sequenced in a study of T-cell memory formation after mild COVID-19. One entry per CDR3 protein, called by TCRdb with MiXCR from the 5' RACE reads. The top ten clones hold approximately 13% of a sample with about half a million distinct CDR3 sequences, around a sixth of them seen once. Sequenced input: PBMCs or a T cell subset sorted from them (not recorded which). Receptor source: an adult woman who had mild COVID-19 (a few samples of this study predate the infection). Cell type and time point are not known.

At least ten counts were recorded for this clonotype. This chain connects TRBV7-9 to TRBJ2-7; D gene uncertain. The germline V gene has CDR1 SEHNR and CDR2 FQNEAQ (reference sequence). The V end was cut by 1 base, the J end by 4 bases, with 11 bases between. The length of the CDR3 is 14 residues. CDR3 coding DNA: TGTGCCAGCAGCTTAGGGGCAGACCCGTACGAGCAGTACTTC. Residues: CASSLGADPYEQYF.

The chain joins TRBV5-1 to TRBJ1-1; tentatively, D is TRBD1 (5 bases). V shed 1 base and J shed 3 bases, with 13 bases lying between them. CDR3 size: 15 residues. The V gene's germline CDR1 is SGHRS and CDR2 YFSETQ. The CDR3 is CASSLSEGMHTEAFF. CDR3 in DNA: TGCGCCAGCAGCTTGTCGGAGGGGATGCACACTGAAGCTTTCTTT.

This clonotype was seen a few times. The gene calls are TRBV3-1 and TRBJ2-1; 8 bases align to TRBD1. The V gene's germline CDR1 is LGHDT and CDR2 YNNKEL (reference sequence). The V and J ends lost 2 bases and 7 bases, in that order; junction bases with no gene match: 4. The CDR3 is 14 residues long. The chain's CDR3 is CASSQPRQGNEQFF. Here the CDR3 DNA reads TGTGCCAGCAGCCAACCGAGACAGGGGAATGAGCAGTTCTTC.

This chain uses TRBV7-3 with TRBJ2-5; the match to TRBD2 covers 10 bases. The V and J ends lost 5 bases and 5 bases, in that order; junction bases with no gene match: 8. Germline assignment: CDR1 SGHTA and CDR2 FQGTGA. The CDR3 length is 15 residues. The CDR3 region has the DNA TGTGCCAGCAGCCCGTCTAGCGGGAGATTTGAGACCCAGTACTTC. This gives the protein CASSPSSGRFETQYF.

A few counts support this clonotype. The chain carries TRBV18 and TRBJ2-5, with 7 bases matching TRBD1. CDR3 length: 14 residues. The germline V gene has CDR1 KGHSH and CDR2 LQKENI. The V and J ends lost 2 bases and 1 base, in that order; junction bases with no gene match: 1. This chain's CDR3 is CASSPNRGQETQYF. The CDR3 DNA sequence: TGTGCCAGCTCACCAAACAGGGGCCAAGAGACCCAGTACTTC.

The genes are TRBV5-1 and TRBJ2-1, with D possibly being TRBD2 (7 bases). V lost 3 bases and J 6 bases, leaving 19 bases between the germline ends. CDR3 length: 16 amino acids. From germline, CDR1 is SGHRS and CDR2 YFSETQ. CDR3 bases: TGCGCCAGCAGCTCTGACCGGGGGGCCTTAGGCAATGAGCAGTTCTTC. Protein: CASSSDRGALGNEQFF.

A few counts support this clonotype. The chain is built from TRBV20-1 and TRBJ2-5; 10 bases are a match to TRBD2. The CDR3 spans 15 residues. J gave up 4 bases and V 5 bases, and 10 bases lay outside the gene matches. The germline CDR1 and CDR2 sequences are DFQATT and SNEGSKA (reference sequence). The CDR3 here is CSAPRLAGVPETQYF. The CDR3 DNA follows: TGCAGTGCTCCAAGGCTAGCGGGAGTACCAGAGACCCAGTACTTC.

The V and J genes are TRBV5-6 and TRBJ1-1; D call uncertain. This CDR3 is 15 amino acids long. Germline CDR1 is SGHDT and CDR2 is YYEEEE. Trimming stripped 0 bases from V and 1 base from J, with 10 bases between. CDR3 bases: TGTGCCAGCAGCTTGGTGGCCGGGGAGAACACTGAAGCTTTCTTT. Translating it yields CASSLVAGENTEAFF.

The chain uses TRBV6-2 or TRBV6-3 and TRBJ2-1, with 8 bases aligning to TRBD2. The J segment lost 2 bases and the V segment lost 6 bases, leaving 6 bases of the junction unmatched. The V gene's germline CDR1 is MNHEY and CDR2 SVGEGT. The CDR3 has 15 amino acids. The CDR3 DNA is TGTGCCAGCAGCTTCATAGCGGGACCCTACAATGAGCAGTTCTTC. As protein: CASSFIAGPYNEQFF.

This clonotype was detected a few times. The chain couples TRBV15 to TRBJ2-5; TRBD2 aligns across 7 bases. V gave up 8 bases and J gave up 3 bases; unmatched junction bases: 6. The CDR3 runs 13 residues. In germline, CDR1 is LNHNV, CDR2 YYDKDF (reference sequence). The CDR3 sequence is CATAWGGKETQYF. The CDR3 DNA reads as TGTGCCACCGCCTGGGGGGGGAAAGAGACCCAGTACTTC.

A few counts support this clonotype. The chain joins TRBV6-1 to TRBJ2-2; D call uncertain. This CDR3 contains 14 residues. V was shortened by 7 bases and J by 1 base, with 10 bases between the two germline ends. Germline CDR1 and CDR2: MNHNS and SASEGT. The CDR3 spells CASTEVENTGELFF. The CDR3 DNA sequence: TGTGCCAGCACAGAGGTTGAGAACACCGGGGAGCTGTTTTTT.

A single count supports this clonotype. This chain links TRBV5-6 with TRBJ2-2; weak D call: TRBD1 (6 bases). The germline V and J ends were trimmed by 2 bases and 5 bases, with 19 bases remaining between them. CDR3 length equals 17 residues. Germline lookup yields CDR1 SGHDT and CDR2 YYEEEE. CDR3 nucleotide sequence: TGTGCCAGCAGCTTCCGGCCAGCATGGGGGCAAACCGGGGAGCTGTTTTTT. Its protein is CASSFRPAWGQTGELFF.

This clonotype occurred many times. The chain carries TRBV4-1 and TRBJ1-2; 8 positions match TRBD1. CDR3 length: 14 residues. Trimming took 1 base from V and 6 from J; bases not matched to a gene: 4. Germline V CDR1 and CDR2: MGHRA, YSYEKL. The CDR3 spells CASSQGSTGDGYTF. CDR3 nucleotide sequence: TGCGCCAGCAGCCAAGGATCGACAGGGGATGGCTACACCTTC.

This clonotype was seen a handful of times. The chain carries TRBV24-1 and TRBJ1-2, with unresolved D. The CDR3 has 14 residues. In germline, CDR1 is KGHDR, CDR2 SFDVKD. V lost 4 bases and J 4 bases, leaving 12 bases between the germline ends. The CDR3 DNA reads TGTGCCACCAGTGACCCGAATGCACCCTATGGCTACACCTTC. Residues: CATSDPNAPYGYTF.

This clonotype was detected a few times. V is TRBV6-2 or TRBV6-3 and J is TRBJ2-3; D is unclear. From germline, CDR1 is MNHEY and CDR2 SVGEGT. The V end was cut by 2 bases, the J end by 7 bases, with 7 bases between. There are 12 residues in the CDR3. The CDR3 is CASSYQRHTQYF. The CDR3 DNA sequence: TGTGCCAGCAGTTACCAACGCCATACGCAGTATTTT.

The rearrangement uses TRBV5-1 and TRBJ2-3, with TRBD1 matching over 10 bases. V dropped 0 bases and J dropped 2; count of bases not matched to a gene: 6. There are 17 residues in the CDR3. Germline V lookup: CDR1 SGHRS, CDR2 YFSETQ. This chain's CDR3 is CASSLAVTGGDTDTQYF. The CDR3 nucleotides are TGCGCCAGCAGCTTGGCGGTGACAGGGGGCGACACAGATACGCAGTATTTT.

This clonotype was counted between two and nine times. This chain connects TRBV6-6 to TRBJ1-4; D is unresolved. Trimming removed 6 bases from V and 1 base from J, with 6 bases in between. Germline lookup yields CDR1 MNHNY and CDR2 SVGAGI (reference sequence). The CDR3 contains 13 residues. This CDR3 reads CASRRVTNEKLFF. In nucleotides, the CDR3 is TGTGCCAGCAGAAGGGTAACTAATGAAAAACTGTTTTTT.

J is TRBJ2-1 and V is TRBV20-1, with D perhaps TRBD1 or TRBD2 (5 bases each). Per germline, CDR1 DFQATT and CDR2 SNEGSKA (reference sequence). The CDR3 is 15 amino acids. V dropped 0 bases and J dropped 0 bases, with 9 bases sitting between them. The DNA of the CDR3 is TGCAGTGCTAGAGATGTTGGGGGCTCCTACAATGAGCAGTTCTTC. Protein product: CSARDVGGSYNEQFF.

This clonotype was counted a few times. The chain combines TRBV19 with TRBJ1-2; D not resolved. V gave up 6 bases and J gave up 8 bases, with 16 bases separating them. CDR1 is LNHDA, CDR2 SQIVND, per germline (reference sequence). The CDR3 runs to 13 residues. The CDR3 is CASSIPNPPGYTF. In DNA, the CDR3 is TGTGCCAGTAGCATTCCCAACCCCCCGGGCTACACCTTC.

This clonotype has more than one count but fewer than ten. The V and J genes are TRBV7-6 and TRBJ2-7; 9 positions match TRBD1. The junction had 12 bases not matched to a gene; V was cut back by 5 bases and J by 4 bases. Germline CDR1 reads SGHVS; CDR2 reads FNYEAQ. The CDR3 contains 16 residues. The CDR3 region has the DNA TGTGCCAGCAGCGGGGAACAGGGGGCGCCGGTATACGAGCAGTACTTC. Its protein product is CASSGEQGAPVYEQYF.

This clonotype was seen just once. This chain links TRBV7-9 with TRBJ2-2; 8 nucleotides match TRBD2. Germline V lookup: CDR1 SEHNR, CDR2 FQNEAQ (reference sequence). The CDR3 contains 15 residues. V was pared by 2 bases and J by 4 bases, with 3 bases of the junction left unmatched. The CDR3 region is CASSLLGRGTGELFF. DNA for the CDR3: TGTGCCAGCAGCTTACTCGGGAGGGGCACCGGGGAGCTGTTTTTT.

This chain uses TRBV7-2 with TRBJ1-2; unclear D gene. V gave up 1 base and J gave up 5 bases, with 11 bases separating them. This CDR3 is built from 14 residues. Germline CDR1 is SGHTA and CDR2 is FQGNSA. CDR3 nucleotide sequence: TGTGCCAGCAGCTTAGAGGCCAGATCGTATGGCTACACCTTC. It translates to CASSLEARSYGYTF.